A single sample gave rise to the 17 T cell receptor beta chains below, sequenced in a study of cytomegalovirus exposure and HLA in healthy donors. Amplification used 60 Vbeta primers and 13 Jbeta primers. Clones were sequenced by immunoSEQ multiplex PCR, and TCRdb holds only the in-frame ones, with some missing. The data hold about 130,000 clones, with 70% to 80% observed a single time. Sequenced: PBMCs. These receptors were obtained from a female donor in good health and CMV-seropositive.

The V gene is TRBV5-4, the J gene TRBJ1-2; D may be TRBD1 (5 bases). The V end lost 6 bases, the J end lost 5 bases, and 14 bases lay between the germline ends. The germline V gene has CDR1 SGHNT and CDR2 YYREEE (reference sequence). The CDR3 covers 13 residues. The CDR3 nucleotides are TGTGCCAGCATGCTCCAGGGCGGATATGGCTACACCTTC. Protein: CASMLQGGYGYTF.

The genes are TRBV5-4 and TRBJ2-3, with D possibly TRBD2 on 5 matching bases. Trimming stripped 4 bases from V and 0 bases from J, with 9 bases between. Germline CDR1 SGHNT, CDR2 YYREEE (reference sequence). CDR3 size: 14 residues. This CDR3 is CASSPRTSTDTQYF. For the CDR3, the DNA is TGTGCCAGCAGCCCGAGGACTAGCACAGATACGCAGTATTTT.

The chain combines TRBV27 with TRBJ2-2; tentative D call: TRBD1 (6 bases). Looked up from germline, CDR1 is MNHEY and CDR2 is SMNVEV (reference sequence). V shed 5 bases and J shed 6 bases, with 19 bases lying between them. The CDR3 length is 16 residues. CDR3 in DNA: TGTGCCAGCAGTCCCCCTGGGGGCCTCGTTGCCGGGGAGCTGTTTTTT. Translated: CASSPPGGLVAGELFF.

This clone appeared a few times. This chain links TRBV5-5 with TRBJ2-3; 7 bases align to TRBD1. This CDR3 has 14 residues. With 3 bases clipped from V and 2 bases from J, the junction kept 3 bases outside the gene matches. Germline assignment: CDR1 SGHKS and CDR2 YYEKEE (reference sequence). The CDR3 DNA reads TGTGCCAGCAGCTCACAGGGGTACACAGATACGCAGTATTTT. Translating it yields CASSSQGYTDTQYF.

V and J are TRBV9 and TRBJ1-1; 7 bases fit TRBD1. The CDR3 is 14 residues long. The germline CDR1 and CDR2 sequences are SGDLS and YYNGEE. The junction had 5 bases not matched to a gene; V was cut back by 0 bases and J by 6 bases. CDR3 nucleotides: TGTGCCAGCAGCGTAGCATACAGGGGTGCTGAAGCTTTCTTT. Translating gives CASSVAYRGAEAFF.

The chain employs TRBV5-1 and TRBJ2-2; 8 bases are a match to TRBD1. The germline V gene has CDR1 SGHRS and CDR2 YFSETQ. J was trimmed by 7 bases and V by 4 bases; bases with no gene match: 6. The CDR3 sequence is 14 residues long. The CDR3 bases are TGCGCCAGCAGCGAGCAGGGGGCCTTCGGGGAGCTGTTTTTT. Translated: CASSEQGAFGELFF.

In regard to this clone: The junction departs from the called germline gene at one end, perhaps through a read error. The J gene is TRBJ1-1, the V gene TRBV5-5; maybe TRBD1 (5 bases). This CDR3 contains 12 residues. The germline CDR1 and CDR2 sequences are SGHKS and YYEKEE (reference sequence). The CDR3 loop is CASSGDGTEALF. As DNA, the CDR3 is TGTGCCAGCAGCGGGGATGGGACTGAAGCTCTCTTT. The entire variable domain, with the rest obtained from reference TRBV5-5 and TRBJ1-1, is as follows: DAGVTQSPTHLIKTRGQQVTLRCSPISGHKSVSWYQQVLGQGPQFIFQYYEKEERGRGNFPDRFSARQFPNYSSELNVNALLLGDSALYLCASSGDGTEALFGQGTRLTVV.

A few counts support this clone. The rearrangement uses TRBV14 and TRBJ2-7; tentative D call: TRBD1 (6 bases). V lost 5 bases, J lost 2 bases, and 13 bases lay in between. The CDR3 is 14 residues long. CDR1 is SGHDN, CDR2 FVKESK, per germline. CDR3 DNA: TGTGCCAGCAGCTGGGGCAGGGGTGCCTACGAGCAGTACTTC. It codes for CASSWGRGAYEQYF.

The V and J genes are TRBV21-1 and TRBJ1-2. TRBV21-1 is a pseudogene locus. The CDR3 contains 17 residues. CDR3 in amino acids: CASSKGEQAVTDYGYTF. The CDR3 DNA sequence: TGTGCCAGCAGCAAAGGGGAGCAGGCAGTCACCGACTATGGCTACACCTTC.

The chain uses TRBV28 and TRBJ2-7; possible D gene TRBD1, 6 bases. Trimming stripped 7 bases from V and 2 bases from J, with 15 bases between. CDR1 and CDR2 from the germline V gene are MDHEN and SYDVKM. The CDR3 totals 14 residues. In nucleotides, the CDR3 is TGTGCCAGCATCTCGTACAGGGTTCCCTACGAGCAGTACTTC. This translates into CASISYRVPYEQYF.

This clone was picked up a small number of times. This chain joins TRBV6-4 and TRBJ2-7, with TRBD1 matching 8 bases. V shed 4 bases, J shed 5 bases, and the junction held 7 bases outside the gene matches. Germline V gene data show CDR1 as MRHNA and CDR2 as SNTAGT. The CDR3 covers 14 residues. The CDR3 reads CASSAEAGGDEQYF. Here the CDR3 DNA reads TGTGCCAGCAGTGCTGAGGCAGGGGGCGACGAGCAGTACTTC.

The V call is TRBV7-3, the J call TRBJ2-2; the match to TRBD2 covers 13 bases. The length of the CDR3 is 17 residues. J lost 1 base, V lost 5 bases, and 4 bases had no gene match. CDR1 SGHTA and CDR2 FQGTGA come from the germline V gene. The CDR3 is CASSRRTSGRNTGELFF. As DNA, the CDR3 is TGTGCCAGCAGCCGACGGACTAGCGGGAGGAACACCGGGGAGCTGTTTTTT.

The rearrangement joins TRBV5-5 to TRBJ2-3, with TRBD2 matching over 16 bases. The CDR3 is 14 residues long. Germline V lookup: CDR1 SGHKS, CDR2 YYEKEE (reference sequence). The ends lost 4 bases at V and 14 bases at J; junction bases unmatched: 7. The CDR3 sequence: CASSTGTSGGVTYF. CDR3 in DNA: TGTGCCAGCAGCACAGGGACTAGCGGGGGGGTAACGTATTTT. Filled out from reference TRBV5-5 and TRBJ2-3, the complete variable domain reads DAGVTQSPTHLIKTRGQQVTLRCSPISGHKSVSWYQQVLGQGPQFIFQYYEKEERGRGNFPDRFSARQFPNYSSELNVNALLLGDSALYLCASSTGTSGGVTYFGPGTRLTVL.

The gene calls are TRBV7-9 and TRBJ2-2; D is ambiguous. The CDR3 sequence is 17 residues long. Germline assignment: CDR1 SEHNR and CDR2 FQNEAQ (reference sequence). The V and J ends lost 6 bases and 0 bases respectively, with 17 bases between them. The CDR3 protein is CASRVAFMAANTGELFF. The CDR3 nucleotides are TGTGCCAGCAGGGTAGCCTTCATGGCCGCGAACACCGGGGAGCTGTTTTTT.

The table lists this clone with a few counts. The chain uses TRBV4-1 and TRBJ1-2; D not resolved. V lost 0 bases, J lost 7 bases, and 18 bases lay in between. The CDR3 runs to 16 residues. In germline, CDR1 is MGHRA, CDR2 YSYEKL. Here the CDR3 DNA reads TGCGCCAGCAGCCAAGATATGGCCAGTGGTTCCCTTGGCTACACCTTC. Translated: CASSQDMASGSLGYTF.

This clone has more than one count but fewer than ten. The DNA for the CDR3 is TGTGCCAGCAGTGACTCGAGGACTAGTGTCTGGGAGCAGTTCTTC. Translating it yields CASSDSRTSVWEQFF. The chain carries TRBV6-4 and TRBJ2-1; 7 bases fit TRBD2. The CDR3 contains 15 residues. Trimming removed 0 bases from V and 10 bases from J; junction bases left unmatched: 9. Germline V gives CDR1 MRHNA, CDR2 SNTAGT.

This clone was seen only a few times. CDR3: CASSLGTSGYNEQFF. Here the CDR3 DNA reads TGTGCCAGCAGCCTTGGGACTAGCGGCTACAATGAGCAGTTCTTC. This chain uses TRBV9 with TRBJ2-1, with TRBD2 identical over 11 bases. There are 15 residues in the CDR3. V trimming: 4 bases; J trimming: 3 bases; junction bases outside the gene matches: 3. Germline loops: CDR1 SGDLS, CDR2 YYNGEE. The variable domain in full, completed from reference TRBV9 and TRBJ2-1, reads DSGVTQTPKHLITATGQRVTLRCSPRSGDLSVYWYQQSLDQGLQFLIQYYNGEERAKGNILERFSAQQFPDLHSELNLSSLELGDSALYFCASSLGTSGYNEQFFGPGTRLTVL.